Following are 26 T cell receptor beta chains from one sample sequenced in a study of post-analysis software for immune sequencing data. Their antigens are not known. Prepared libraries of TCR beta cDNA carried unique molecular identifiers. A single record per CDR3 protein comes from TCRdb applying MiXCR to the PCR reads. The sample lists about 540,000 distinct CDR3 sequences; 30% to 40% were seen once. Study results and caveats: The study found TRBV5-6, TRBV5-1 and TRBV20-1 among five TRBV segments more frequent in patients than controls.

Sequences were obtained from blood. Every receptor here comes from a girl aged 2-17 years with multiple sclerosis.

The chain has TRBV15 and TRBJ2-6; D gene unclear. V shed 5 bases and J shed 2 bases, with 16 bases lying between them. This CDR3 has 17 residues. The V gene's germline CDR1 is LNHNV and CDR2 YYDKDF (reference sequence). Here the CDR3 DNA reads TGTGCCACCAGCTACGCCGGAGTGTCTCCTGGGGCCAACGTCCTGACTTTC. Protein: CATSYAGVSPGANVLTF.

In this sample, this clonotype turned up a few times. The chain carries TRBV20-1 and TRBJ2-6; 9 nucleotides align to TRBD1. The CDR3 has 15 residues. Trimming took 4 bases from V and 1 from J; bases not matched to a gene: 2. Per the germline V gene, CDR1 is DFQATT and CDR2 is SNEGSKA (reference sequence). CDR3 region: CSAMDRGSGANVLTF. The CDR3 DNA reads as TGCAGTGCTATGGACAGGGGATCTGGGGCCAACGTCCTGACTTTC.

The chain is built from TRBV20-1 and TRBJ1-6; 9 bases are a match to TRBD1. V lost 6 bases and J lost 4; bases outside the gene matches: 7. Germline assignment: CDR1 DFQATT and CDR2 SNEGSKA (reference sequence). The CDR3 totals 15 residues. The CDR3 bases are TGCAGTGCAACCGGACAGGGGATATATAATTCACCCCTCCACTTT. Residues: CSATGQGIYNSPLHF.

The chain has TRBV20-1 and TRBJ2-3, with unresolved D. CDR1 and CDR2 from the germline V gene are DFQATT and SNEGSKA (reference sequence). There are 15 residues in the CDR3. V gave up 6 bases and J gave up 6 bases, with 22 bases separating them. The CDR3 region has the DNA TGCAGTGCGGGCGATTACGAAATACTCTTGGATACGCAGTATTTT. Translation: CSAGDYEILLDTQYF.

J is TRBJ2-2 and V is TRBV29-1, with 9 nucleotides matching TRBD1. The J segment lost 4 bases and the V segment lost 7 bases, leaving 4 bases of the junction unmatched. The CDR3 length is 13 residues. Germline V lookup: CDR1 SQVTM, CDR2 ANQGSEA. CDR3 protein: CSARTGATGELFF. In DNA, the CDR3 is TGCAGCGCACGGACAGGGGCCACCGGGGAGCTGTTTTTT.

The chain carries TRBV19 and TRBJ2-4; no clear D gene. Judging by the DNA end, TRBJ2-5 fits better; the J call may be wrong. The CDR3 loop spans 14 amino acids. Looked up from germline, CDR1 is LNHDA and CDR2 is SQIVND (reference sequence). The CDR3 region is CASSISLNQETQYF. The CDR3 bases are TGTGCCAGTAGTATTAGTCTGAACCAAGAGACCCAGTACTTC.

This clonotype was seen only a few times. V is TRBV7-6 and J is TRBJ2-7; D is uncertain. Looked up from germline, CDR1 is SGHVS and CDR2 is FNYEAQ. Deletions cut 5 bases from V and 3 bases from J, with 8 bases between. The CDR3 sequence is 12 residues long. The CDR3 nucleotides read TGTGCCAGCAGCGGGTCTGGCTACGAGCAGTACTTC. Encoded protein: CASSGSGYEQYF.

As regards this clonotype: This may be a read error, as it is one base from a much larger clone. The chain uses TRBV20-1 and TRBJ1-6; possibly TRBD1 for D (5 bases). The CDR3 is 14 residues long. Germline assignment: CDR1 DFQATT and CDR2 SNEGSKA (reference sequence). Trimming stripped 5 bases from V and 10 bases from J, with 18 bases between. The CDR3 DNA sequence: TGCAGTGCTCCCTCTCAGGGTACGGAGTCACCCCTCCACTTT. Translated, it gives CSAPSQGTESPLHF.

The sample holds a few counts of this clonotype. The chain combines TRBV9 with TRBJ1-3, with D unclear. The germline gives CDR1 SGDLS, CDR2 YYNGEE. Between the trimmed V and J ends, which lost 0 bases and 0 bases, there was a span of 4 bases. The CDR3 contains 14 residues. The CDR3 is CASSVAVSGNTIYF. The CDR3 DNA reads TGTGCCAGCAGCGTAGCAGTCTCTGGAAACACCATATATTTT.

This clonotype was found a few times. The chain employs TRBV5-1 and TRBJ2-3; D gene ambiguous. The CDR3 loop spans 13 amino acids. The germline CDR1 and CDR2 sequences are SGHRS and YFSETQ. Trimming removed 3 bases from V and 1 base from J, with 6 bases in between. CDR3 loop: CASSYTGTDTQYF. The CDR3, as DNA: TGCGCCAGCAGCTACACAGGCACAGATACGCAGTATTTT.

The chain couples TRBV6-1 to TRBJ1-5, with a weak D call TRBD1 (6 bases). The CDR3 runs to 14 residues. Germline V gene sequence: CDR1 MNHNS, CDR2 SASEGT. Trimming took 3 bases from V and 9 from J, leaving 15 bases between them. The CDR3: CASSDPGQTGPQHF. For the CDR3, the DNA is TGTGCCAGCAGTGACCCGGGACAAACGGGGCCCCAGCATTTT.

A few counts support this clonotype. The chain is built from TRBV11-2 and TRBJ2-3; D gene ambiguous. V lost 1 base to trimming and J lost 2 bases, with 10 bases between them. The germline CDR1 and CDR2 sequences are SGHAT and FQNNGV. CDR3 length: 15 amino acids. The CDR3 reads CASSLVSGNTDTQYF. For the CDR3, the DNA is TGTGCCAGCAGCTTAGTCTCGGGCAACACAGATACGCAGTATTTT.

In its sample, this clonotype was seen a few times. This chain links TRBV20-1 with TRBJ1-2; D is ambiguous. Between the trimmed V and J ends, which lost 6 bases and 4 bases, there was a span of 12 bases. Germline CDR1 reads DFQATT; CDR2 reads SNEGSKA (reference sequence). The CDR3 has 12 residues. The CDR3 sequence is CSARAGSYGYTF. The DNA of the CDR3 is TGCAGTGCAAGGGCCGGCAGCTATGGCTACACCTTC.

V usage is TRBV6-5 and J usage is TRBJ2-1; D call uncertain. The CDR3 covers 19 residues. Germline CDR1 and CDR2: MNHEY and SVGAGI. The V end was cut by 4 bases, the J end by 3 bases, with 25 bases between. CDR3: CASSLTFRRAERSYNEQFF. The CDR3 DNA follows: TGTGCCAGCAGTTTGACCTTTCGTCGGGCGGAACGGAGCTACAATGAGCAGTTCTTC.

V gene TRBV15 combines with J gene TRBJ2-3; D might be TRBD1 (5 bases). CDR1 is LNHNV, CDR2 YYDKDF, per germline (reference sequence). V was trimmed by 1 base and J by 5 bases, leaving 13 bases between them. This CDR3 region has 15 residues. The CDR3 nucleotides read TGTGCCACCAGCAGAGGCGGCTATCAGGGAGATACGCAGTATTTT. The encoded protein is CATSRGGYQGDTQYF.

This clonotype came up a few times. Here the CDR3 reads CATSQGENYGYTF. CDR3 in DNA: TGTGCCACCAGTCAAGGGGAGAACTATGGCTACACCTTC. J is TRBJ1-2 and V is TRBV24-1, with D possibly being TRBD1 (5 bases). The CDR3 consists of 13 residues. Germline V gives CDR1 KGHDR, CDR2 SFDVKD. Trimming pared 6 bases from V and 2 bases from J, leaving 9 bases between.

This clonotype was counted only a few times. V is TRBV6-5 and J is TRBJ1-4; the match to TRBD1 covers 8 bases. V dropped 2 bases and J dropped 5; count of bases not matched to a gene: 4. This CDR3 is 15 amino acids long. CDR1 is MNHEY and CDR2 is SVGAGI in the germline V gene. The CDR3 sequence is CASSYEGQENEKLFF. In DNA form, the CDR3 reads TGTGCCAGCAGTTACGAGGGACAGGAAAATGAAAAACTGTTTTTT.

This sequence joins TRBV5-1 and TRBJ1-1; D is undetermined. The CDR3 has 16 amino acids. The germline V gene encodes CDR1 SGHRS and CDR2 YFSETQ. Trimming stripped 0 bases from V and 0 bases from J, with 12 bases between. CDR3 loop: CASSLVRLDLNTEAFF. As DNA, the CDR3 is TGCGCCAGCAGCTTGGTGAGATTGGACTTGAACACTGAAGCTTTCTTT.

V gene TRBV7-9 combines with J gene TRBJ2-7; possibly TRBD1 for D (5 bases). V was clipped by 0 bases and J by 5 bases, with 11 bases between them. CDR1 and CDR2 from the germline V gene are SEHNR and FQNEAQ (reference sequence). The CDR3 contains 14 residues. CDR3 sequence: CASSLAQGSHEQYF. CDR3 DNA: TGTGCCAGCAGCTTAGCGCAGGGATCCCACGAGCAGTACTTC.

The chain is built from TRBV9 and TRBJ2-3; D might be TRBD2 (6 bases). V was shortened by 0 bases and J by 2 bases, with 13 bases between the two germline ends. This CDR3 has 16 amino acids. Germline CDR1 is SGDLS and CDR2 is YYNGEE. The CDR3 region has the DNA TGTGCCAGCAGCGTAGAAGCGGGTTCATTCACAGATACGCAGTATTTT. Protein product: CASSVEAGSFTDTQYF.

This sequence joins TRBV20-1 and TRBJ1-5, with D perhaps TRBD1 (5 bases). The CDR3 extends over 13 amino acids. Deletions cut 5 bases from V and 9 bases from J, with 17 bases between. The germline gives CDR1 DFQATT, CDR2 SNEGSKA (reference sequence). The CDR3 nucleotides are TGCAGTGCTCCGGACACTACGTCGGGGCCCCAGCATTTT. This translates into CSAPDTTSGPQHF.

V and J are TRBV15 and TRBJ1-2; D is unresolved. The CDR3 runs 12 residues. V was cut by 6 bases and J by 8 bases, with 13 bases left in between. In germline, CDR1 is LNHNV, CDR2 YYDKDF (reference sequence). In DNA, the CDR3 is TGTGCCACCAGGAAGGATGCCCTCGGCTACACCTTC. Its translation is CATRKDALGYTF.

The chain is built from TRBV12-3 or TRBV12-4 and TRBJ1-5, with D possibly matching TRBD1 (6 bases). V was clipped by 4 bases and J by 6 bases, with 19 bases between them. The CDR3 sequence is 16 residues long. Here the CDR3 reads CASSSARGRGGQPQHF. The CDR3 DNA follows: TGTGCCAGCAGTTCCGCTCGGGGCAGGGGCGGTCAGCCCCAGCATTTT.

The chain uses TRBV7-6 and TRBJ2-1; the D gene is possibly TRBD2 (6 bases). The V gene's germline CDR1 is SGHVS and CDR2 FNYEAQ. V shed 0 bases and J shed 6 bases, with 9 bases lying between them. This CDR3 is 14 amino acids long. The CDR3 region is CASSLALGLNEQFF. CDR3 nucleotide sequence: TGTGCCAGCAGCTTAGCTCTGGGACTCAATGAGCAGTTCTTC.

This chain uses TRBV12-3 or TRBV12-4 with TRBJ1-1; D is perhaps TRBD1 (6 bases). V was trimmed by 5 bases and J by 4 bases, leaving 17 bases between them. The CDR3 is made up of 15 amino acids. The CDR3 loop is CASSGGTTGITEAFF. Written as DNA, the CDR3 is TGTGCCAGCAGTGGCGGTACGACAGGAATCACTGAAGCTTTCTTT.

This clonotype occurred a few times. The rearrangement links TRBV4-1 to TRBJ1-1; TRBD1 aligns across 7 bases. The CDR3 totals 15 residues. The germline CDR1 and CDR2 sequences are MGHRA and YSYEKL. The junction had 4 bases not matched to a gene; V was cut back by 0 bases and J by 3 bases. In nucleotides, the CDR3 is TGCGCCAGCAGCCAAGATCCCCAGGGGGACACTGAAGCTTTCTTT. Translating it yields CASSQDPQGDTEAFF.